Described below is a single T cell receptor beta chain sequence and its context. This sample also contains other DNA sequences that code for the same CDR3. The sample is drawn from a study of shared clonotypes between healthy human individuals. CD45RO-negative CD8 cells positively selected for CCR7 made up the naive population, which excluded terminally differentiated effector memory CD45RA+ cells. Here immunoSEQ multiplex PCR was the method, and the copy in TCRdb shows in-frame clones only, minus some. The sample holds millions of clones, 90% to 95% seen once. The CDR3 covers 15 residues. V lost 5 bases and J lost 7; bases outside the gene matches: 5. CDR1 is SEHNR, CDR2 FQNEAQ, per germline (reference sequence).

This receptor was obtained from a man aged 18 to 29 in good health. Some clones in this sample may be carry-over from other donors' samples. The sample was naive CD8+ T cells from PBMCs. V is TRBV7-9 and J is TRBJ2-1; 13 bases align to TRBD2. CDR3 region: CASSPRTSGSNEQFF. The DNA of the CDR3 is TGTGCCAGCAGCCCCCGGACTAGCGGGAGTAATGAGCAGTTCTTC.